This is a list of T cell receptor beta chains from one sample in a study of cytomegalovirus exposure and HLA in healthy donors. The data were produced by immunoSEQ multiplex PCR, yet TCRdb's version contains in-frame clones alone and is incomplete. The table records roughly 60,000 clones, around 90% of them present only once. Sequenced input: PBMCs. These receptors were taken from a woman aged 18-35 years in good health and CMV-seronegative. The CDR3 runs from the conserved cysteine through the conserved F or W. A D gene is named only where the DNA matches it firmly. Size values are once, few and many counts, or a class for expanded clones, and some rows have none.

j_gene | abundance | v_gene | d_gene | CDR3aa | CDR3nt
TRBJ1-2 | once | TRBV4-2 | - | CASSQEASGNLANYGYTF | TGTGCCAGCAGCCAAGAGGCATCGGGAAACCTAGCTAACTATGGCTACACCTTC
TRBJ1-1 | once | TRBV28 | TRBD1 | CASSFQYRGSFF | TGTGCCAGCAGTTTTCAATACAGGGGTTCTTTCTTT
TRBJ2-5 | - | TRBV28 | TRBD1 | CASSLIPDGTEVGETQYF | TGTGCCAGCAGTTTAATCCCTGATGGGACAGAGGTTGGCGAGACCCAGTACTTC
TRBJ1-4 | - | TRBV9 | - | CASSFTGSFNEKLFF | TGTGCCAGCAGCTTCACAGGGAGTTTTAATGAAAAACTGTTTTTT
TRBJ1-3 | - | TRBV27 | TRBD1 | CASSRTGRTGNTIYF | TGTGCCAGCAGCCGGACAGGGAGAACTGGAAACACCATATATTTT
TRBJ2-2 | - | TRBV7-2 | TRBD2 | CASSPRGAGEGTGELFF | TGTGCCAGCAGCCCCCGTGGAGCGGGAGAGGGGACCGGGGAGCTGTTTTTT
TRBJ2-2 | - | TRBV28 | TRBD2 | CASSPPSWLAGQGPGELFF | TGTGCCAGCAGTCCACCGTCGTGGCTAGCGGGGCAGGGACCCGGGGAGCTGTTTTTT
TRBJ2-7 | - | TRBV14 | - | CASSQLRVYEQYF | TGTGCCAGCAGCCAACTACGGGTCTACGAGCAGTACTTC
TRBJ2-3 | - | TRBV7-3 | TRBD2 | CASSLRAVGLAGGIDTQYF | TGTGCCAGCAGCTTAAGGGCGGTGGGACTAGCGGGAGGTATTGATACGCAGTATTTT
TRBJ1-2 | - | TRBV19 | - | CASSISEGAIRYGYTF | TGTGCCAGTAGTATCTCGGAAGGGGCGATTCGCTATGGCTACACCTTC
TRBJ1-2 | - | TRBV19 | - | CASGTQEHYGYTF | TGTGCCAGCGGGACACAAGAACACTATGGCTACACCTTC
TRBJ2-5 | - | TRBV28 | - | CASSLQLGPETQYF | TGTGCCAGCAGTTTACAACTAGGCCCAGAGACCCAGTACTTC
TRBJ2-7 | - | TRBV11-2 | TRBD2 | CASSFQFTSGRVYEQYF | TGTGCCAGCAGCTTTCAGTTCACTAGCGGGAGAGTCTACGAGCAGTACTTC
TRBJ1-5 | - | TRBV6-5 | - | CASRQGFNQPQHF | TGTGCCAGCAGACAGGGTTTCAATCAGCCCCAGCATTTT
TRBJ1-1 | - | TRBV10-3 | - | CAIRTPTNTEAFF | TGTGCCATCAGGACACCTACTAACACTGAAGCTTTCTTT
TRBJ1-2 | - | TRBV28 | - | CASTAGVAYGYTF | TGTGCCAGCACCGCCGGGGTTGCCTATGGCTACACCTTC
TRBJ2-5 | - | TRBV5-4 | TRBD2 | CASSLVTGGSETQYF | TGTGCCAGCAGCTTGGTTACGGGAGGGTCGGAGACCCAGTACTTC
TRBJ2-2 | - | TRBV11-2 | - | CASRNRMAGELFF | TGTGCCAGCAGGAACAGAATGGCCGGGGAGCTGTTTTTT
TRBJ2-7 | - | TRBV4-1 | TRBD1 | CASSQPTGRDRYEQYF | TGCGCCAGCAGCCAGCCCACAGGACGGGACAGATACGAGCAGTACTTC
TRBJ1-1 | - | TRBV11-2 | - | CASSLGKGGPTEAFF | TGTGCCAGCAGCTTAGGAAAGGGGGGGCCCACTGAAGCTTTCTTT
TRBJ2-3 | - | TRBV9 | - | CASSVGVGDTDTQYF | TGTGCCAGCAGCGTAGGAGTAGGGGACACAGATACGCAGTATTTT
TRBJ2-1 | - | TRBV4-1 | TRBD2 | CASSRLAGVDNEQFF | TGCGCCAGCAGCCGACTAGCGGGAGTTGACAATGAGCAGTTCTTC
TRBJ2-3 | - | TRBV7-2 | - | CASSLVGVLADTQYF | TGTGCCAGCAGCTTAGTAGGGGTCTTGGCAGATACGCAGTATTTT
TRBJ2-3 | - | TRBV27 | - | CASSLSNFPGDTQYF | TGTGCCAGCAGTTTATCTAACTTCCCGGGAGATACGCAGTATTTT
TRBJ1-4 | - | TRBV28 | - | CAGRGGATNEKLFF | TGTGCCGGAAGGGGGGGGGCAACTAATGAAAAACTGTTTTTT
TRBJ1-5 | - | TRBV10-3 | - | CAISDALGYRGSNQPQHF | TGTGCCATCAGTGATGCGTTGGGGTACCGGGGTAGCAATCAGCCCCAGCATTTT
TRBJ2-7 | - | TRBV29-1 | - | CSVELAKSSYEQYF | TGCAGCGTTGAACTAGCGAAAAGCTCCTACGAGCAGTACTTC
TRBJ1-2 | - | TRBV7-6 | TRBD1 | CASSSQGRLGYTF | TGTGCCAGCAGCTCACAGGGGAGGTTAGGCTACACCTTC
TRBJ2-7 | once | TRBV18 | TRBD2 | CASLPSGGAREQYF | TGTGCCAGCCTTCCCTCCGGGGGGGCTAGGGAGCAGTACTTC
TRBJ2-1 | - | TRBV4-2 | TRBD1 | CASSQERTGGYNEQFF | TGTGCCAGCAGCCAAGAACGGACAGGGGGCTACAATGAGCAGTTCTTC
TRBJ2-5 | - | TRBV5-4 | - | CASSLPAAGAETQYF | TGTGCCAGCAGCCTCCCGGCGGCAGGGGCGGAGACCCAGTACTTC
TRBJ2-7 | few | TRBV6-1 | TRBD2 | CASSEDGTSAYEQYF | TGTGCCAGCAGTGAAGACGGGACTAGTGCCTACGAGCAGTACTTC
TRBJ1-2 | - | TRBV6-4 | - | CAGGVYGYTF | TGTGCCGGGGGGGTCTATGGCTACACCTTC
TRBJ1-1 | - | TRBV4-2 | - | CASSQEANTEAFF | TGTGCCAGCAGCCAAGAGGCGAACACTGAAGCTTTCTTT
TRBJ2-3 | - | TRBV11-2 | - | CASSLSQITDTQYF | TGTGCCAGCAGCTTATCCCAAATCACAGATACGCAGTATTTT
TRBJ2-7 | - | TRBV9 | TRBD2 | CASSVSGISYEQYF | TGTGCCAGCAGCGTGAGCGGGATTTCCTACGAGCAGTACTTC
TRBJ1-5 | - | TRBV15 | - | CATSIFRDSNQPQHF | TGTGCCACCAGCATATTCCGGGATAGCAATCAGCCCCAGCATTTT
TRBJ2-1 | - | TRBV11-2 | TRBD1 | CASEILPGQGPDEQFF | TGTGCCAGCGAAATTTTACCGGGACAGGGTCCGGATGAGCAGTTCTTC
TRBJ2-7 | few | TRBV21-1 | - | CASSITGYEQYF | TGTGCCAGCAGCATAACAGGGTACGAGCAGTACTTC
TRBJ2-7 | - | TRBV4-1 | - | CASSQDWEKGYTYEQYF | TGCGCCAGCAGCCAAGATTGGGAGAAGGGTTACACCTACGAGCAGTACTTC
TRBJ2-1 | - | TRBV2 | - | CASSAQNEQFF | TGTGCCAGCAGTGCCCAAAATGAGCAGTTCTTC
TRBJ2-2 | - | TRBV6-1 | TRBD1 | CASSLGQGGTGELFF | TGTGCCAGCAGCCTGGGACAGGGGGGCACCGGGGAGCTGTTTTTT
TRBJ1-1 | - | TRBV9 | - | CASSVVQGGTEAFF | TGTGCCAGCAGCGTAGTGCAGGGAGGCACTGAAGCTTTCTTT
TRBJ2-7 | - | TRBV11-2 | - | CASSSVTLVGRHEQYF | TGTGCCAGCAGCTCCGTAACGCTGGTGGGGAGGCACGAGCAGTACTTC
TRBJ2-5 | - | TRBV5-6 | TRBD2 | CASSLRLAGGQETQYF | TGTGCCAGCAGTCTCAGACTAGCGGGAGGGCAAGAGACCCAGTACTTC
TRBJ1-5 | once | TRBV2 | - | CASQGSNNQPQHF | TGTGCCTCCCAGGGTTCCAATAATCAGCCCCAGCATTTT
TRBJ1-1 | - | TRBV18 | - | CASSPRRGEAFF | TGTGCCAGCTCACCACGCAGGGGTGAAGCTTTCTTT
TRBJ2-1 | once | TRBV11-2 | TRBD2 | CASSSTLGLREHYNEQFF | TGTGCCAGCAGCTCGACCCTGGGTTTGCGGGAGCACTACAATGAGCAGTTCTTC
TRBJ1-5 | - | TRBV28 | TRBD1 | CASSSRQGQPQHF | TGTGCCAGCAGTTCCCGACAGGGACAGCCCCAGCATTTT
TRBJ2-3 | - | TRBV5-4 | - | CASSLDGGGRTDTQYF | TGTGCCAGCAGCTTGGATGGCGGGGGCCGCACAGATACGCAGTATTTT
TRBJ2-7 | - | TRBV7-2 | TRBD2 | CASSQHGLAGAEQYF | TGTGCCAGCAGCCAACACGGACTAGCGGGGGCCGAGCAGTACTTC
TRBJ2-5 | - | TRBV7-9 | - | CASSAGPGYQETQYF | TGTGCCAGCAGCGCGGGACCGGGGTACCAAGAGACCCAGTACTTC